This is a list of T cell receptor beta chains from one sample in a study of CD8 T cells in ankylosing spondylitis. One entry per CDR3 protein, called by TCRdb with MiXCR from the 5' RACE reads. Here the sample spans some 130,000 distinct CDR3 sequences, about a tenth being singletons. The material sequenced was blood, either unsorted or a sorted T cell fraction (not recorded which). Receptors originate from a male donor with ankylosing spondylitis or in good health (not recorded which). Each CDR3 is given with its conserved first and last residue. The D gene is left open where the match is weak. Only part of the rows carry a size: once, few, many, or a class if the clone is expanded.

. | . | TRBJ2-7 | 14 | TRBV6-5 | CASSYGIRDLGQYF | TGTGCCAGCAGTTACGGAATCAGGGATTTAGGGCAGTACTTC
few | TRBD1 | TRBJ2-5 | 15 | TRBV5-1 | CASSFAGGWQETQYF | TGCGCCAGCAGCTTTGCAGGGGGCTGGCAAGAGACCCAGTACTTC
many | . | TRBJ1-5 | 14 | TRBV19 | CASRRNRVDQPQHF | TGTGCCAGTAGACGAAATCGGGTGGATCAGCCCCAGCATTTT
many | TRBD1 | TRBJ1-5 | 16 | TRBV5-5 | CASSLGGQGLTQPQHF | TGTGCCAGCAGCTTGGGGGGACAGGGGTTGACTCAGCCCCAGCATTTT
many | . | TRBJ2-3 | 13 | TRBV18 | CATRATRTDTQYF | TGTGCCACCAGGGCCACGAGAACAGATACGCAGTATTTT
few | . | TRBJ2-5 | 13 | TRBV20-1 | CSAHDSLQETQYF | TGCAGTGCCCATGACAGCCTACAAGAGACCCAGTACTTC
many | TRBD2 | TRBJ2-1 | 16 | TRBV2 | CASKNITGLVRNEQFF | TGTGCCAGCAAGAACATCACGGGACTAGTCCGCAATGAGCAGTTCTTC
many | TRBD1 | TRBJ2-4 | 14 | TRBV18 | CASHRDRDINIQYF | TGTGCCAGCCACCGGGACAGGGACATAAACATTCAGTACTTC
. | . | TRBJ2-5 | 14 | TRBV14 | CASSQDRAQETQYF | TGTGCCAGCAGCCAAGACAGGGCCCAAGAGACCCAGTACTTC
few | . | TRBJ2-7 | 14 | TRBV3-1 | CASSQDWPPYEQYF | TGTGCCAGCAGCCAAGATTGGCCACCATACGAGCAGTACTTC
few | TRBD2 | TRBJ2-3 | 16 | TRBV9 | CASSVGLADSIDTQYF | TGTGCCAGCAGCGTCGGACTAGCGGACAGTATAGATACGCAGTATTTT
many | TRBD2 | TRBJ2-3 | 13 | TRBV20-1 | CSARSSGGHTQYF | TGCAGTGCTAGATCTTCGGGAGGTCATACGCAGTATTTT
. | TRBD1 | TRBJ2-2 | 18 | TRBV2 | CASSEARGLYQNPGELFF | TGTGCCAGCAGTGAAGCCAGGGGGCTTTATCAAAATCCCGGGGAGCTGTTTTTT
many | TRBD1 | TRBJ1-2 | 13 | TRBV29-1 | CSVVGQATGCYTF | TGCAGCGTTGTGGGACAGGCCACTGGATGCTACACCTTC
many | . | TRBJ1-5 | 14 | TRBV12-3/TRBV12-4 | CASSREGSNQPQHF | TGTGCCAGCAGTCGCGAGGGGAGCAATCAGCCCCAGCATTTT
many | TRBD1 | TRBJ1-5 | 13 | TRBV7-9 | CASSRDRDQPQHF | TGTGCCAGCAGTCGGGACAGGGATCAGCCCCAGCATTTT
many | TRBD2 | TRBJ2-1 | 13 | TRBV28 | CAVEAREMGEQFF | TGTGCCGTTGAGGCGCGGGAGATGGGTGAGCAGTTCTTC
many | . | TRBJ2-3 | 15 | TRBV4-3 | CASSQVGGFTDTQYF | TGCGCCAGCAGCCAAGTGGGCGGTTTCACAGATACGCAGTATTTT
many | TRBD2 | TRBJ2-4 | 17 | TRBV5-1 | CASSMGLAGGMENIQYF | TGCGCCAGCAGCATGGGACTAGCGGGAGGGATGGAAAACATTCAGTACTTC
. | . | TRBJ2-1 | 12 | TRBV2 | CASRAGFNEQFF | TGTGCCAGCAGGGCGGGATTCAATGAGCAGTTCTTC
. | TRBD2 | TRBJ2-3 | 15 | TRBV5-4 | CASSSQASGRDTQYF | TGTGCCAGCAGCTCCCAGGCTAGCGGGAGGGATACGCAGTATTTT
many | . | TRBJ2-1 | 16 | TRBV4-2 | CASSQDLRGSYNEQFF | TGTGCCAGCAGCCAAGATTTAAGGGGCTCCTACAATGAGCAGTTCTTC
many | TRBD2 | TRBJ2-1 | 18 | TRBV11-1 | CASSLVAPLAGGPNEQFF | TGTGCCAGCAGCTTAGTGGCGCCACTAGCGGGAGGGCCCAATGAGCAGTTCTTC
many | . | TRBJ2-1 | 13 | TRBV7-9 | CASSLRVDNEQFF | TGTGCCAGCAGCCTCAGGGTTGACAATGAGCAGTTCTTC
many | . | TRBJ2-2 | 15 | TRBV5-1 | CASVMGEMNTGELFF | TGCGCCAGCGTCATGGGGGAAATGAACACCGGGGAGCTGTTTTTT
many | . | TRBJ2-1 | 15 | TRBV5-1 | CASSLEGGRDNEQFF | TGCGCCAGCAGCTTGGAAGGCGGGCGAGACAATGAGCAGTTCTTC
many | TRBD1 | TRBJ2-7 | 16 | TRBV9 | CASSAGGIGGYYEQYF | TGTGCCAGCAGCGCAGGGGGAATAGGAGGATACTACGAGCAGTACTTC
. | TRBD1 | TRBJ2-5 | 15 | TRBV5-1 | CASSLNGQGDETQYF | TGCGCCAGCAGCTTGAATGGACAGGGTGACGAGACCCAGTACTTC
many | . | TRBJ2-1 | 16 | TRBV20-1 | CSATDRSSRSYNEQFF | TGCAGTGCCACTGACCGGAGCTCTCGCTCCTACAATGAGCAGTTCTTC
many | TRBD2 | TRBJ2-1 | 15 | TRBV5-1 | CASSQIAGANNEQFF | TGCGCCAGCAGCCAAATAGCGGGAGCCAACAATGAGCAGTTCTTC
many | TRBD2 | TRBJ2-1 | 15 | TRBV28 | CASIAGGLLYNEQFF | TGTGCCAGCATAGCGGGAGGGCTACTCTACAATGAGCAGTTCTTC
many | . | TRBJ1-5 | 16 | TRBV5-1 | CASSLAGGDDGQPQHF | TGCGCCAGCAGCTTGGCCGGCGGGGACGACGGTCAGCCCCAGCATTTT
many | TRBD2 | TRBJ2-5 | 16 | TRBV11-2 | CASSSSRLAGVETQYF | TGTGCCAGCAGCTCTTCCCGACTAGCGGGAGTAGAGACCCAGTACTTC
. | TRBD1 | TRBJ2-1 | 17 | TRBV20-1 | CSARDVWDRQSYNEQFF | TGCAGTGCTAGAGATGTGTGGGACAGACAAAGCTACAATGAGCAGTTCTTC
many | . | TRBJ1-1 | 16 | TRBV5-1 | CASSLVAFGADTEAFF | TGCGCCAGCAGCTTGGTGGCGTTTGGGGCGGACACTGAAGCTTTCTTT
many | TRBD2 | TRBJ2-7 | 16 | TRBV18 | CASSPALAGGDYEQYF | TGTGCCAGCTCACCCGCACTAGCGGGAGGCGACTACGAGCAGTACTTC
many | . | TRBJ1-5 | 14 | TRBV29-1 | CSVEVQWGDQPQHF | TGCAGCGTTGAAGTCCAGTGGGGGGATCAGCCCCAGCATTTT
many | . | TRBJ2-7 | 15 | TRBV5-1 | CASSLSGSQAYEQYF | TGCGCCAGCAGCTTGAGTGGCAGCCAGGCCTACGAGCAGTACTTC
many | . | TRBJ2-7 | 16 | TRBV6-5 | CASSYDRAPSSDEQYF | TGTGCCAGCAGTTACGATCGGGCCCCTAGCTCGGACGAGCAGTACTTC
few | TRBD2 | TRBJ2-3 | 16 | TRBV14 | CASSQAYGGFTDTQYF | TGTGCCAGCAGCCAGGCATACGGGGGGTTCACAGATACGCAGTATTTT
few | TRBD2 | TRBJ2-1 | 18 | TRBV5-1 | CASSRRQTSGGTWNEQFF | TGCGCCAGCAGTCGCCGCCAAACTAGCGGAGGGACATGGAATGAGCAGTTCTTC
many | . | TRBJ2-3 | 14 | TRBV29-1 | CSVEPKGSTDTQYF | TGCAGCGTTGAGCCCAAGGGAAGCACAGATACGCAGTATTTT
. | TRBD2 | TRBJ2-4 | 14 | TRBV20-1 | CSRKVAGGRNSQYF | TGCAGTCGGAAAGTAGCGGGAGGGAGGAACAGTCAGTACTTC
. | TRBD2 | TRBJ2-3 | 13 | TRBV12-3/TRBV12-4 | CASSFAGGATQYF | TGTGCCAGCAGTTTTGCGGGAGGGGCTACGCAGTATTTT